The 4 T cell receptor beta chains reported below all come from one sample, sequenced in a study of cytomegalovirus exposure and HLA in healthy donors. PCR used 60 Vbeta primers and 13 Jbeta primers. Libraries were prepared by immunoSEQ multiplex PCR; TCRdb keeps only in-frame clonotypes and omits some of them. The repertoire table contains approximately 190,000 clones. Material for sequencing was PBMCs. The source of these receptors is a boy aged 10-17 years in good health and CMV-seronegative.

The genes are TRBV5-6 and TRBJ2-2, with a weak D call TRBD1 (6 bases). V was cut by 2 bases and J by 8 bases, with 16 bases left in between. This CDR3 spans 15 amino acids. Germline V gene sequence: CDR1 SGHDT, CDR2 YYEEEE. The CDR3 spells CASSFITGLGGELFF. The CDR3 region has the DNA TGTGCCAGCAGCTTTATCACAGGGCTCGGGGGGGAGCTGTTTTTT. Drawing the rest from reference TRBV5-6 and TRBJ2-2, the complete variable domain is DAGVTQSPTHLIKTRGQQVTLRCSPKSGHDTVSWYQQALGQGPQFIFQYYEEEERQRGNFPDRFSGHQFPNYSSELNVNALLLGDSALYLCASSFITGLGGELFFGEGSRLTVL.

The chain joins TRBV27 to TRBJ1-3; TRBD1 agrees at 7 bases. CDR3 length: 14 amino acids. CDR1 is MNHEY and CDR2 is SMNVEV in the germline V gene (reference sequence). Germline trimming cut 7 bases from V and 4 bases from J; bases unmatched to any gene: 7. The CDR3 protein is CASNPPGQGNTIYF. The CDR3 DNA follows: TGTGCCAGCAATCCCCCGGGACAGGGAAACACCATATATTTT.

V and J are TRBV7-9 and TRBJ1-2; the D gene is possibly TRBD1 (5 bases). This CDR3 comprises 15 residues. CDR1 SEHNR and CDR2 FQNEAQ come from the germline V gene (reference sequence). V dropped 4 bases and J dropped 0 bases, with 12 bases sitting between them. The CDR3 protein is CASSSTRGANYGYTF. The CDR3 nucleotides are TGTGCCAGCAGCTCCACTCGGGGGGCTAACTATGGCTACACCTTC.

CDR3 in amino acids: CASRDASGGPGQFF. CDR3 DNA sequence: TGTGCCAGCCGCGATGCTAGCGGGGGGCCTGGGCAGTTCTTC. The J gene is TRBJ2-1, the V gene TRBV4-2, with 11 bases matching TRBD2. The V gene's germline CDR1 is LGHNA and CDR2 YNFKEQ. V lost 8 bases to trimming and J lost 12 bases; unmatched junction nucleotides: 12. The length of the CDR3 is 14 residues.